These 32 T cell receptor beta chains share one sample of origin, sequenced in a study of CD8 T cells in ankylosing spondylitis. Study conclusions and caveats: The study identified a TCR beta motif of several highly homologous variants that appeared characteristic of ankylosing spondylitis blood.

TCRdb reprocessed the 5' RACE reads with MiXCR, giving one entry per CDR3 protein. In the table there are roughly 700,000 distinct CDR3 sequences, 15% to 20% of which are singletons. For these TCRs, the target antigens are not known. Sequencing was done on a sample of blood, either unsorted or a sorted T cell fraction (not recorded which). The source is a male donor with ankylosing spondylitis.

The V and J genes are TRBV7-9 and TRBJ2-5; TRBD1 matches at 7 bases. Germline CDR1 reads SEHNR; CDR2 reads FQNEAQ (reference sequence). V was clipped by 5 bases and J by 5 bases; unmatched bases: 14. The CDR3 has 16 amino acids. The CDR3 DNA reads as TGTGCCAGCAGCCTGGGACAGAACCCACTCCCGGAGACCCAGTACTTC. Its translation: CASSLGQNPLPETQYF.

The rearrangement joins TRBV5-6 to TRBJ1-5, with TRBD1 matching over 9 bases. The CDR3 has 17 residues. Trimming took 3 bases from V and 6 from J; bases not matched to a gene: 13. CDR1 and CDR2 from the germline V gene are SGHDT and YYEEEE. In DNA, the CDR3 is TGTGCCAGCAGCTCCGACAGGGGGGGAGCGATAGGTCAGCCCCAGCATTTT. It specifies CASSSDRGGAIGQPQHF.

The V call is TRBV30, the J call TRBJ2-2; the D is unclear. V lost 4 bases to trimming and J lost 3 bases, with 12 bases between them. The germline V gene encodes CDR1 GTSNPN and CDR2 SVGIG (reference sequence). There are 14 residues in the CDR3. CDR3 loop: CAWKQGRHTGELFF. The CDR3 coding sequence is TGTGCCTGGAAGCAAGGCCGTCACACCGGGGAGCTGTTTTTT.

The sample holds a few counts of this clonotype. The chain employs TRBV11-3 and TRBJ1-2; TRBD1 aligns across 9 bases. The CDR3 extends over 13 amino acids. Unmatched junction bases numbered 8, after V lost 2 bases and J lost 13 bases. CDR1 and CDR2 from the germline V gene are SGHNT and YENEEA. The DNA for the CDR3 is TGTGCCAGCAGCTTACCGGGACAGGGTACCGCCACCTTC. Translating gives CASSLPGQGTATF.

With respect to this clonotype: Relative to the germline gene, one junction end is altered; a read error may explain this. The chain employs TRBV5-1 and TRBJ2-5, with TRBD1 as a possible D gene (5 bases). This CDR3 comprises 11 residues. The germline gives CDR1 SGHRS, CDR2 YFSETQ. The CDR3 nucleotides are TGCGCCAGCAGCTTGGAGGACACACAGGCCTTC. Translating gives CASSLEDTQAF.

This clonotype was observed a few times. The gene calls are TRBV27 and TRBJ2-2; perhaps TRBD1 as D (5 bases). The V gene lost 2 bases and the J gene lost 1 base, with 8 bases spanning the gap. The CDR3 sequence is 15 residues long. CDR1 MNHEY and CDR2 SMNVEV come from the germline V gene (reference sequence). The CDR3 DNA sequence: TGTGCCAGCAGTTTAATGACAGAGAACACCGGGGAGCTGTTTTTT. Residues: CASSLMTENTGELFF.

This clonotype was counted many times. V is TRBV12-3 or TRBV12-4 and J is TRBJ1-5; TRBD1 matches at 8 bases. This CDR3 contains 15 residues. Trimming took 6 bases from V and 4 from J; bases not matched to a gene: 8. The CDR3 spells CASSPLQGVNQPQHF. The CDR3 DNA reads TGTGCCAGCAGCCCGTTACAGGGGGTTAATCAGCCCCAGCATTTT.

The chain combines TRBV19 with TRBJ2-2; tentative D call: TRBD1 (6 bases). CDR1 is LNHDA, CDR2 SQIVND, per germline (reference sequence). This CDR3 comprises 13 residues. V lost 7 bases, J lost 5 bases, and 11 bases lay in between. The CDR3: CASNPDSTGELFF. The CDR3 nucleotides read TGTGCCAGTAACCCGGACAGTACCGGGGAGCTGTTTTTT.

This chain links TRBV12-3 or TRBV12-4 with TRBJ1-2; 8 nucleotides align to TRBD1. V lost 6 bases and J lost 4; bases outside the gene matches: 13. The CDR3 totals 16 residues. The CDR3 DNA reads TGTGCCAGCAGGCGGACAGGGTCATACACCGTCTATGGCTACACCTTC. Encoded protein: CASRRTGSYTVYGYTF.

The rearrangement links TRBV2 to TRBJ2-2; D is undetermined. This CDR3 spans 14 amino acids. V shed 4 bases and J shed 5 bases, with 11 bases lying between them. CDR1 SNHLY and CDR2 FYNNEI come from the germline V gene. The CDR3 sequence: CASSGLVWTGELFF. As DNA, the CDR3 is TGTGCCAGCAGTGGTCTGGTGTGGACCGGGGAGCTGTTTTTT. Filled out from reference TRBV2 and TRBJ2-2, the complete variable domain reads EPEVTQTPSHQVTQMGQEVILRCVPISNHLYFYWYRQILGQKVEFLVSFYNNEISEKSEIFDDQFSVERPDGSNFTLKIRSTKLEDSAMYFCASSGLVWTGELFFGEGSRLTVL.

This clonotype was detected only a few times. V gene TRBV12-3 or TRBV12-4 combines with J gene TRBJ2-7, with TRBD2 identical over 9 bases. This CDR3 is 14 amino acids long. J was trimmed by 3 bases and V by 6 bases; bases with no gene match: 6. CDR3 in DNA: TGTGCCAGCAGGGTAGCGGGGGTGGGCTACGAGCAGTACTTC. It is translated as CASRVAGVGYEQYF.

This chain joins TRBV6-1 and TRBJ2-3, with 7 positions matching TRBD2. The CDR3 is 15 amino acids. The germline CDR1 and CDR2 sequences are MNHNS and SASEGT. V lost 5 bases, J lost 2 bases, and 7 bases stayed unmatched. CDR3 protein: CASSTGRGYTDTQYF. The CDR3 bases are TGTGCCAGCAGTACGGGGCGGGGGTACACAGATACGCAGTATTTT.

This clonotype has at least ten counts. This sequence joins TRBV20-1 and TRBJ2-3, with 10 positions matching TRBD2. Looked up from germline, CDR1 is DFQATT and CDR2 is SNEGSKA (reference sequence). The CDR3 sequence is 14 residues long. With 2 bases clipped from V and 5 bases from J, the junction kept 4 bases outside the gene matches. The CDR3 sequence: CSARLAGALDTQYF. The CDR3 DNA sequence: TGCAGTGCTAGACTAGCGGGAGCGTTAGATACGCAGTATTTT.

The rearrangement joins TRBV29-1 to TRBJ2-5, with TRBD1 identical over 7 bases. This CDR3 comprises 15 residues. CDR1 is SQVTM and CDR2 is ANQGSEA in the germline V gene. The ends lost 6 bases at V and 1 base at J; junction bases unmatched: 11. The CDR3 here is CSVEPGQICQETQYF. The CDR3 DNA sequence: TGCAGCGTCGAACCGGGACAGATCTGCCAAGAGACCCAGTACTTC.

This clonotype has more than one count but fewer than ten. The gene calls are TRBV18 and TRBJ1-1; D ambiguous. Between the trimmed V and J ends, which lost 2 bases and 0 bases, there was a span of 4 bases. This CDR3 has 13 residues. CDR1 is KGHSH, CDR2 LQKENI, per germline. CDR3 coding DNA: TGTGCCAGCTCACCAGTGATGAACACTGAAGCTTTCTTT. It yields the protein CASSPVMNTEAFF.

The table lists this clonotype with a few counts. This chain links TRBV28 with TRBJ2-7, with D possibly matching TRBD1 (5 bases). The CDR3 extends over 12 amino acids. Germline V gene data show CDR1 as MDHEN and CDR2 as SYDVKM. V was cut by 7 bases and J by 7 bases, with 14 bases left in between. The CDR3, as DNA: TGTGCCAGCAAGGTGACAGACGGGGAGCAGTACTTC. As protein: CASKVTDGEQYF.

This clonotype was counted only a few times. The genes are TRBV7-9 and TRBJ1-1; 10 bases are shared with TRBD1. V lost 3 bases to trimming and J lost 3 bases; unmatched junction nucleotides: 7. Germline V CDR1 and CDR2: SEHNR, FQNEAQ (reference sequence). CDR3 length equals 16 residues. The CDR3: CASSFWTGGADTEAFF. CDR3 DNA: TGTGCCAGCAGCTTCTGGACAGGGGGAGCGGACACTGAAGCTTTCTTT.

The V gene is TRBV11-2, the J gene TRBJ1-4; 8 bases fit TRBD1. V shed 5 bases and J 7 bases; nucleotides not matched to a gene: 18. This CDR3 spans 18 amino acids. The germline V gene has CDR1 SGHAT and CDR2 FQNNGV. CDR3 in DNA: TGTGCCAGCAGCCGTGATCCGACAGGGGATACTAATAGTGAAAAACTGTTTTTT. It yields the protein CASSRDPTGDTNSEKLFF. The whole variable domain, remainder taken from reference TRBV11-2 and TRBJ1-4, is EAGVAQSPRYKIIEKRQSVAFWCNPISGHATLYWYQQILGQGPKLLIQFQNNGVVDDSQLPKDRFSAERLKGVDSTLKIQPAKLEDSAVYLCASSRDPTGDTNSEKLFFGSGTQLSVL.

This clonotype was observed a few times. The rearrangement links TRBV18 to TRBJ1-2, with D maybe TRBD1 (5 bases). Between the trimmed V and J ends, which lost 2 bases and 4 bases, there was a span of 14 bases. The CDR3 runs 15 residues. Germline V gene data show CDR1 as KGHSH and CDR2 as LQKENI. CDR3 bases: TGTGCCAGCTCACCAGGGCAGGGAGTGAGCTATGGCTACACCTTC. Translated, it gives CASSPGQGVSYGYTF.

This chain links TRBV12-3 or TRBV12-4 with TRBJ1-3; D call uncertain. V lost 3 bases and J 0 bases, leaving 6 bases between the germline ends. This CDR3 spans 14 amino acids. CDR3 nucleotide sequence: TGTGCCAGCAGTTTCAGCCCCTCTGGAAACACCATATATTTT. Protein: CASSFSPSGNTIYF.

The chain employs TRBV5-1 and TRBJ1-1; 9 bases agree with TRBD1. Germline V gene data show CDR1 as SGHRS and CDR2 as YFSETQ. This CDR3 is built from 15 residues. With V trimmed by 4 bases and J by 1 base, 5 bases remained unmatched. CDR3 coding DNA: TGCGCCAGCAGCGCCCGGGACAGGGCGAACACTGAAGCTTTCTTT. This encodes CASSARDRANTEAFF.

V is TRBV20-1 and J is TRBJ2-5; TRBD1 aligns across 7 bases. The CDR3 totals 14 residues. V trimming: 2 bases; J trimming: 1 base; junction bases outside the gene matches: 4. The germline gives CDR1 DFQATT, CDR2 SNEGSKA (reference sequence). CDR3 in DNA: TGCAGTGCTAGATTCGGACAGGTCCAAGAGACCCAGTACTTC. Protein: CSARFGQVQETQYF.

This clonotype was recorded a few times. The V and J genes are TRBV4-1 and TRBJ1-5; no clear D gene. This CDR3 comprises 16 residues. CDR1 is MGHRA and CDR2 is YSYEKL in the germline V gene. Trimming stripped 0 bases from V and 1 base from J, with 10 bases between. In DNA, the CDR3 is TGCGCCAGCAGCCAAGATGCCGGCCCCAGCAATCAGCCCCAGCATTTT. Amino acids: CASSQDAGPSNQPQHF.

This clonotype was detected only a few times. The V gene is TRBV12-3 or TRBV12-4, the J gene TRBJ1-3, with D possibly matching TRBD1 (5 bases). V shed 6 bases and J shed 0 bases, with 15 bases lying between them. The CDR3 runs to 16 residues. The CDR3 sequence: CASRTDSYFSGNTIYF. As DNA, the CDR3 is TGTGCCAGCAGGACCGACAGCTACTTCTCTGGAAACACCATATATTTT.

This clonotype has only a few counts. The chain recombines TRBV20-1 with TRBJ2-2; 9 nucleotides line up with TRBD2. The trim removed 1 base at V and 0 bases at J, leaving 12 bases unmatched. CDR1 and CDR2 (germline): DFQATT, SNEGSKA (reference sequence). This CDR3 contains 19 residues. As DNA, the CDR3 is TGCAGTGCTAGAGTAGAGGGGCGGGAGGGCCTTCCGAACACCGGGGAGCTGTTTTTT. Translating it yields CSARVEGREGLPNTGELFF.

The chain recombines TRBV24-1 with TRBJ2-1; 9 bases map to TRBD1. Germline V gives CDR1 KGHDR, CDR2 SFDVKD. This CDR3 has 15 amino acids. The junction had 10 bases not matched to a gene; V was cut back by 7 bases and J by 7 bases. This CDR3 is CATSSRDRAGNEQFF. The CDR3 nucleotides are TGTGCCACCAGCTCTCGGGACAGGGCAGGTAATGAGCAGTTCTTC.

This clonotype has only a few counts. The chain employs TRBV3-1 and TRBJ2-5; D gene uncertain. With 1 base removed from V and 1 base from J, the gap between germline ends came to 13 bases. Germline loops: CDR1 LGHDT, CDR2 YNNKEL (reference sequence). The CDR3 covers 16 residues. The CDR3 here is CASSQVVDLGQETQYF. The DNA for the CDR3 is TGTGCCAGCAGCCAAGTAGTTGACTTGGGCCAAGAGACCCAGTACTTC.

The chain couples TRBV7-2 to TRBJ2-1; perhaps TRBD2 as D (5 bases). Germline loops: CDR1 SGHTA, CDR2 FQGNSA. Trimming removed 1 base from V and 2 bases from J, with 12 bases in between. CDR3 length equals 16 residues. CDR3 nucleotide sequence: TGTGCCAGCAGCTTAGGCTGGGAGATAGCCTACAATGAGCAGTTCTTC. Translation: CASSLGWEIAYNEQFF. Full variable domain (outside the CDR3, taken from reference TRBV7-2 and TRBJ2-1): GAGVSQSPSNKVTEKGKDVELRCDPISGHTALYWYRQSLGQGLEFLIYFQGNSAPDKSGLPSDRFSAERTGGSVSTLTIQRTQQEDSAVYLCASSLGWEIAYNEQFFGPGTRLTVL.

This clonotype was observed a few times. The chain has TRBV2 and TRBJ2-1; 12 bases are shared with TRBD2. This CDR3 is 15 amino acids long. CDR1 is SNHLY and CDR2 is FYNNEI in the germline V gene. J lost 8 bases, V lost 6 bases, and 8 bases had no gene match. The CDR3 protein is CASSLTSGGTHEQFF. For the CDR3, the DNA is TGTGCCAGCAGCCTCACTAGCGGGGGGACTCATGAGCAGTTCTTC.

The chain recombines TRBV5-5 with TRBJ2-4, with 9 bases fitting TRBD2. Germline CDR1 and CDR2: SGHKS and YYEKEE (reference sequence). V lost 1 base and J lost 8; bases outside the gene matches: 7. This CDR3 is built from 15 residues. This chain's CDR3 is CASSLTSGPGDIQYF. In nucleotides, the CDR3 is TGTGCCAGCAGCTTGACTAGCGGGCCAGGCGACATTCAGTACTTC.

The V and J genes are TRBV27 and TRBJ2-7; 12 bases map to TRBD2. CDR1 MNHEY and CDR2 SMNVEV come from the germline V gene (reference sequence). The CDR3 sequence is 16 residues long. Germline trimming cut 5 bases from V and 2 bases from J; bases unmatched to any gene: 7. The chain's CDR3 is CASSPPRLAGAYEQYF. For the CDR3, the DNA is TGTGCCAGCAGTCCCCCCCGACTAGCGGGGGCCTACGAGCAGTACTTC.

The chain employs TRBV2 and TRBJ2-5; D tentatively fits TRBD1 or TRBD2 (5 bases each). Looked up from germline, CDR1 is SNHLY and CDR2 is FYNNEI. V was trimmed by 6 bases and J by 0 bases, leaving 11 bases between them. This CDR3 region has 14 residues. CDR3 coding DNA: TGTGCCAGCAGGGAGAGGGGCTACCAAGAGACCCAGTACTTC. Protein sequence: CASRERGYQETQYF. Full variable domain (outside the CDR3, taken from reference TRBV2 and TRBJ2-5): EPEVTQTPSHQVTQMGQEVILRCVPISNHLYFYWYRQILGQKVEFLVSFYNNEISEKSEIFDDQFSVERPDGSNFTLKIRSTKLEDSAMYFCASRERGYQETQYFGPGTRLLVL.